Below are 7 T cell receptor beta chains sequenced from a single sample in a study of blood T cell repertoires in COVID-19. Measured with immunoSEQ multiplex PCR; TCRdb has only the in-frame clones, and not every one. The sample consists of around 140,000 clones, about 89% of them appearing once. Specimen: peripheral blood. The receptors come from a man aged 60-69 years with active or convalescent COVID-19.

The V gene is TRBV6-6, the J gene TRBJ2-7; TRBD2 matches 7 bases. V dropped 4 bases and J dropped 5; count of bases not matched to a gene: 8. This CDR3 has 14 amino acids. Germline V gives CDR1 MNHNY, CDR2 SVGAGI (reference sequence). CDR3 residues: CASSSRQRGDEQYF. Written as DNA, the CDR3 is TGTGCCAGCAGTTCGCGGCAGCGGGGAGACGAGCAGTACTTC.

V and J are TRBV18 and TRBJ1-5; D unresolved. The ends were cut back, 4 bases at V and 3 bases at J, with 7 bases in the middle. The CDR3 runs to 13 residues. Germline CDR1 KGHSH, CDR2 LQKENI. CDR3 coding DNA: TGTGCCAGCTCACTGGGCCCCAATCAGCCCCAGCATTTT. Translating it yields CASSLGPNQPQHF.

The chain links TRBV12-3 or TRBV12-4 to TRBJ1-1; weak D call: TRBD1 (5 bases). The CDR3 runs to 13 residues. V shed 1 base and J shed 11 bases, with 14 bases lying between them. For the CDR3, the DNA is TGTGCCAGCAGTTTAGGGGGGGGACTGAGGGCTTTCTTT. Its translation is CASSLGGGLRAFF.

V usage is TRBV5-6 and J usage is TRBJ2-5; TRBD2 might be the D (5 bases). This CDR3 has 15 amino acids. Trimming took off 0 bases at V and 2 bases at J, with 11 bases between the two ends. Germline V CDR1 and CDR2: SGHDT, YYEEEE. The CDR3 region is CASSLASGRQETQYF. In DNA, the CDR3 is TGTGCCAGCAGCTTGGCCTCGGGGAGACAAGAGACCCAGTACTTC. Filled out from reference TRBV5-6 and TRBJ2-5, the complete variable domain reads DAGVTQSPTHLIKTRGQQVTLRCSPKSGHDTVSWYQQALGQGPQFIFQYYEEEERQRGNFPDRFSGHQFPNYSSELNVNALLLGDSALYLCASSLASGRQETQYFGPGTRLLVL.

The CDR3 sequence is CASSAPGASYEQYF. The DNA for the CDR3 is TGTGCCAGCAGCGCCCCAGGGGCCTCCTACGAGCAGTACTTC. The rearrangement uses TRBV6-5 and TRBJ2-7; TRBD1 might be the D (6 bases). CDR1 MNHEY and CDR2 SVGAGI come from the germline V gene. The CDR3 loop spans 14 amino acids. V was clipped by 6 bases and J by 0 bases, with 12 bases between them.

The chain uses TRBV19 and TRBJ2-2, with 11 nucleotides matching TRBD1. V lost 8 bases to trimming and J lost 5 bases; unmatched junction nucleotides: 4. CDR3 length equals 14 residues. Germline CDR1 and CDR2: LNHDA and SQIVND (reference sequence). CDR3 sequence (DNA): TGTGCCAGTGCTGGGACAGGGGGAACCGGGGAGCTGTTTTTT. This gives the protein CASAGTGGTGELFF. Combining the CDR3 with reference TRBV19 and TRBJ2-2 gives the whole variable domain DGGITQSPKYLFRKEGQNVTLSCEQNLNHDAMYWYRQDPGQGLRLIYYSQIVNDFQKGDIAEGYSVSREKKESFPLTVTSAQKNPTAFYLCASAGTGGTGELFFGEGSRLTVL.

This chain joins TRBV5-1 and TRBJ1-3, with D possibly being TRBD1 (5 bases). CDR1 is SGHRS, CDR2 YFSETQ, per germline. V was shortened by 1 base and J by 1 base, with 15 bases between the two germline ends. The CDR3 length is 17 residues. Here the CDR3 DNA reads TGCGCCAGCAGCTTGTCCCCCAGGGCCCAATCTGGAAACACCATATATTTT. Its translation: CASSLSPRAQSGNTIYF.